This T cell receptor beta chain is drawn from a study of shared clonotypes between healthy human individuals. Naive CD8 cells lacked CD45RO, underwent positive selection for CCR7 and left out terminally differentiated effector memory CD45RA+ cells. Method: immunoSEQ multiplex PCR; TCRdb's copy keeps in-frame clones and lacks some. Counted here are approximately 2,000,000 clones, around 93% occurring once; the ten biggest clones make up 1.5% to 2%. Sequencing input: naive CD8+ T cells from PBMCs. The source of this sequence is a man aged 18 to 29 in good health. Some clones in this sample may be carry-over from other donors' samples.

CDR3 in DNA: TGTGCCAGCAGCCCCAATTGGGTACTAGCCACAGATACGCAGTATTTT. Protein sequence: CASSPNWVLATDTQYF. The rearrangement links TRBV11-1 to TRBJ2-3; tentatively, D is TRBD2 (6 bases). Germline CDR1 and CDR2: SGHAT and FQDESV (reference sequence). The CDR3 contains 16 residues. V was cut by 5 bases and J by 2 bases, with 17 bases left in between.